This T cell receptor (beta chain) was sequenced for a study of cytomegalovirus exposure and HLA in healthy donors. As to this clone: Its antigen is unidentified.

PCR amplification relied on 60 Vbeta primers (plus 13 Jbeta primers). The method was immunoSEQ multiplex PCR; TCRdb's version includes in-frame clones alone and lacks a portion of them. This table holds 150,000 to 200,000 clones, roughly 76% found once. General observations from the study: More than 15,000 TCR beta sequences were associated with HLA alleles at 0.05 false discovery rate in a later analysis.

The donors were healthy bone marrow donors. The sample consisted of PBMCs. This receptor was identified in a human donor in good health.

CDR3 sequence reads: CASSLNTGGASETQYF. The CDR3, as DNA: TGTGCCAGCAGCTTGAATACCGGGGGGGCCTCCGAGACCCAGTACTTC. The J gene is TRBJ2-5, the V gene TRBV5-4; 8 bases agree with TRBD2. V gave up 1 base and J gave up 5 bases; unmatched junction bases: 10. Per germline, CDR1 SGHNT and CDR2 YYREEE (reference sequence). The CDR3 is made up of 16 amino acids.